This T cell receptor beta chain was captured by sequencing in a study of CD8 T cells in Susac syndrome. Study overall: The Susac syndrome patients were therapy-naive, on corticosteroids, or on intravenous immunoglobulin alone at blood draw.

Study-level findings and limits: Acknowledgment was made by the study that its TCR sequencing and HLA analysis involved a relatively small number of individuals. In Susac syndrome, the CD4+ T cell repertoires did not show clonal expansion.

Remarks on this clonotype: Its antigen is still unknown.

The RNA input was about 0.5 to 1 ug, and it was reverse transcribed with random hexamers. Amplification of TCR beta CDR3 spanned 54 Vbeta and 13 Jbeta via immunoSEQ multiplex PCR. TCRdb reanalysed the immunoSEQ multiplex PCR reads using MiXCR and keeps one entry per CDR3 protein. In the table there are about 140,000 distinct CDR3 sequences, 85% to 95% of which are singletons. There are 13 residues in the CDR3. Trimming pared 5 bases from V and 1 base from J, leaving 8 bases between. From germline, CDR1 is SGHVS and CDR2 FNYEAQ. This TCR was sampled from a human donor with Susac syndrome. Input material: CD4+ T cells from PBMCs. The chain employs TRBV7-6 and TRBJ1-1, with unresolved D. DNA for the CDR3: TGTGCCAGCAGCGTTACAGAGAACACTGAAGCTTTCTTT. It is translated as CASSVTENTEAFF.